Shown below are 9 T cell receptor beta chains from a single sample sequenced in a study of blood T cell repertoires in COVID-19. The protocol was immunoSEQ multiplex PCR, while the TCRdb copy is restricted to in-frame clones and leaves out a portion. The sample comprises about 340,000 clones, around 90% of which are singletons, and roughly 3.5% rests with the top ten. Source material: peripheral blood. These receptors all come from a woman aged 18-29 years who had recovered from COVID-19.

This clone was counted once. The CDR3 loop is CASSTFDLNTEAFF. CDR3 DNA sequence: TGCGCCAGCAGCACCTTCGACTTGAACACTGAAGCTTTCTTT. V is TRBV5-1 and J is TRBJ1-1; D gene uncertain. V shed 4 bases and J shed 0 bases, with 10 bases lying between them. CDR1 and CDR2 (germline): SGHRS, YFSETQ. CDR3 length: 14 amino acids. The complete variable domain, with remaining parts taken from reference TRBV5-1 and TRBJ1-1, reads KAGVTQTPRYLIKTRGQQVTLSCSPISGHRSVSWYQQTPGQGLQFLFEYFSETQRNKGNFPGRFSGRQFSNSRSEMNVSTLELGDSALYLCASSTFDLNTEAFFGQGTRLTVV.

V is TRBV18 and J is TRBJ2-4; 12 nucleotides line up with TRBD2. Trimming took 5 bases from V and 2 from J; bases not matched to a gene: 4. The CDR3 extends over 16 amino acids. Germline CDR1 KGHSH, CDR2 LQKENI. The CDR3 protein is CASSETSGSPKNIQYF. CDR3 in DNA: TGTGCCAGCTCAGAGACTAGCGGGAGTCCCAAAAACATTCAGTACTTC.

V is TRBV5-1 and J is TRBJ1-1, with 9 bases identical to TRBD1. The CDR3 length is 13 residues. V was pared by 4 bases and J by 8 bases, with 6 bases of the junction left unmatched. The V gene's germline CDR1 is SGHRS and CDR2 YFSETQ. CDR3 in DNA: TGCGCCAGCAGCGCCCGACAGGGGGGCGAAGCTTTCTTT. Its protein is CASSARQGGEAFF. Variable domain in full (rest from reference TRBV5-1 and TRBJ1-1): KAGVTQTPRYLIKTRGQQVTLSCSPISGHRSVSWYQQTPGQGLQFLFEYFSETQRNKGNFPGRFSGRQFSNSRSEMNVSTLELGDSALYLCASSARQGGEAFFGQGTRLTVV.

The V call is TRBV21-1, the J call TRBJ2-1; the D call TRBD2 from the table was never checked on the DNA. TRBV21-1 is given as a pseudogene. The CDR3 extends over 19 amino acids. CDR3 nucleotides: TGTGCCAGCAGCTTCCGGACTAGCGGGAGGACCAGCTCCTACAATGAGCAGTTCTTC. Its translation: CASSFRTSGRTSSYNEQFF.

V is TRBV4-3 and J is TRBJ1-6; 9 bases agree with TRBD1. CDR1 is LGHNA and CDR2 is YSLEER in the germline V gene. V dropped 3 bases and J dropped 8; count of bases not matched to a gene: 5. The CDR3 consists of 15 residues. The CDR3 protein is CASSHGQGMDSPLHF. The CDR3 DNA follows: TGCGCCAGCAGCCACGGACAGGGGATGGATTCACCCCTCCACTTT.

CDR3 coding DNA: TGTGCCAGCAGTGATAGGCGGAGCTCCTACGAGCAGTACGTC. Translated, it gives CASSDRRSSYEQYV. V is TRBV6-1 and J is TRBJ2-7, with no clear D. This CDR3 contains 14 residues. V gave up 3 bases and J gave up 0 bases, with 9 bases separating them. Germline assignment: CDR1 MNHNS and CDR2 SASEGT.

The chain joins TRBV6-5 to TRBJ1-3; no definite D call. Trimming left V 3 bases short and J 0 bases short, with 12 bases between. The CDR3 totals 16 residues. Germline V lookup: CDR1 MNHEY, CDR2 SVGAGI. This chain's CDR3 is CASSYSGLDSGNTIYF. The DNA of the CDR3 is TGTGCCAGCAGTTATTCAGGACTAGACTCTGGAAACACCATATATTTT.

This clone appeared once. This sequence joins TRBV12-3 or TRBV12-4 and TRBJ2-7, with 8 bases that match TRBD1. The CDR3 covers 13 residues. Trimming cost V 2 bases and J 7 bases; bases outside gene matches: 4. CDR3 DNA: TGTGCCAGCAGTTTACAGGGGGCGGGTGAGCAGTACGTC. Its protein is CASSLQGAGEQYV.

The V and J genes are TRBV7-9 and TRBJ2-1; 12 bases agree with TRBD2. The CDR3 is 18 residues long. Trimming took 5 bases from V and 7 from J; bases not matched to a gene: 15. Germline CDR1 SEHNR, CDR2 FQNEAQ (reference sequence). CDR3: CASSPPKIGLAGWNEQFF. CDR3 sequence (DNA): TGTGCCAGCAGCCCCCCCAAGATCGGACTAGCGGGGTGGAATGAGCAGTTCTTC.